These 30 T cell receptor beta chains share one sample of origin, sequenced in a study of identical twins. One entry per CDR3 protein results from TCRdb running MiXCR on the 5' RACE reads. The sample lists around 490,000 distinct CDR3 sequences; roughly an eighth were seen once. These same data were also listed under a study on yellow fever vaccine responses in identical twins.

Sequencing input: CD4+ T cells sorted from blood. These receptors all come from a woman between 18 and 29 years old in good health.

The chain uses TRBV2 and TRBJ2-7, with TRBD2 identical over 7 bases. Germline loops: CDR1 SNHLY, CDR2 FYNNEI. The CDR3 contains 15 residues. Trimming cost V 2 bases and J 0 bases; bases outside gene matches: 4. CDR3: CASSESGTHSYEQYF. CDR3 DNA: TGTGCCAGCAGTGAAAGCGGGACTCACTCCTACGAGCAGTACTTC.

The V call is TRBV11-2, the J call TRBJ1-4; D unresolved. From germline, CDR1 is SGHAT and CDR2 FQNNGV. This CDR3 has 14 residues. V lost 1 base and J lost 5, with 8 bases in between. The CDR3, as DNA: TGTGCCAGCAGCTTAGGACACCGAAATGAAAAACTGTTTTTT. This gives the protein CASSLGHRNEKLFF.

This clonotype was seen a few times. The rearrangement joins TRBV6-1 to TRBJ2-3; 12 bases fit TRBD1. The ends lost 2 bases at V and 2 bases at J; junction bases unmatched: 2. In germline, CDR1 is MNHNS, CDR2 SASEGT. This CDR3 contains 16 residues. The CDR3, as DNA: TGTGCCAGCAGTGAATTGGGACAGGGGGCCACAGATACGCAGTATTTT. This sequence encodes CASSELGQGATDTQYF.

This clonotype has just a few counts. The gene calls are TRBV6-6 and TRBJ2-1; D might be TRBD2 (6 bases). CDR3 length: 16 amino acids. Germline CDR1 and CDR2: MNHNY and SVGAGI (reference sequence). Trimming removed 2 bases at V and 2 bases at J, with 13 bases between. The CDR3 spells CASSYVSGVAYNEQFF. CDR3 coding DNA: TGTGCCAGCAGTTACGTATCGGGAGTTGCCTACAATGAGCAGTTCTTC.

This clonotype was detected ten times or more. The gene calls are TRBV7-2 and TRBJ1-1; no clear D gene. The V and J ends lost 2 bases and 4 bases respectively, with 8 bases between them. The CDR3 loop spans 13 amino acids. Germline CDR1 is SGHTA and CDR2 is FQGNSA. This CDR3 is CASSLFEGTEAFF. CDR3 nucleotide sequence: TGTGCCAGCAGCTTATTCGAAGGCACTGAAGCTTTCTTT. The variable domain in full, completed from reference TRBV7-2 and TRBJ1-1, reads GAGVSQSPSNKVTEKGKDVELRCDPISGHTALYWYRQSLGQGLEFLIYFQGNSAPDKSGLPSDRFSAERTGGSVSTLTIQRTQQEDSAVYLCASSLFEGTEAFFGQGTRLTVV.

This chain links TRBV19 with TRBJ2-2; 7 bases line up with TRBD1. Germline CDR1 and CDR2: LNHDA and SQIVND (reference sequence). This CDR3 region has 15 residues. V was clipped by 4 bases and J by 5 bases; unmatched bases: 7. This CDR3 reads CASSTTGMMTGELFF. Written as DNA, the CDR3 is TGTGCCAGTAGTACGACAGGGATGATGACCGGGGAGCTGTTTTTT.

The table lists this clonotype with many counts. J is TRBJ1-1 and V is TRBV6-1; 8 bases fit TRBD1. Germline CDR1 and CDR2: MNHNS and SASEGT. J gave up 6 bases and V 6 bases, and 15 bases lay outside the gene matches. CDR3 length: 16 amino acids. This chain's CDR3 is CASSLRLDRAGAEAFF. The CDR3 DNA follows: TGTGCCAGCAGCCTTCGATTGGACAGGGCTGGCGCTGAAGCTTTCTTT.

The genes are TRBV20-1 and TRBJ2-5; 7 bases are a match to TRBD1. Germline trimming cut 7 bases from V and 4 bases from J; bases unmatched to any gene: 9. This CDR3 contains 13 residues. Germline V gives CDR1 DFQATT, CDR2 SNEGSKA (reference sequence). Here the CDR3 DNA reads TGCAGTGTTATTCCGAGGGGGCGAGAGACCCAGTACTTC. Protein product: CSVIPRGRETQYF.

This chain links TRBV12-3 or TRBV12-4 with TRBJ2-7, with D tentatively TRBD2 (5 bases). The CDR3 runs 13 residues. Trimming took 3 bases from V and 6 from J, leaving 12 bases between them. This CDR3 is CASSFLGGGEQYF. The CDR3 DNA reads TGTGCCAGCAGTTTTCTAGGAGGAGGCGAGCAGTACTTC.

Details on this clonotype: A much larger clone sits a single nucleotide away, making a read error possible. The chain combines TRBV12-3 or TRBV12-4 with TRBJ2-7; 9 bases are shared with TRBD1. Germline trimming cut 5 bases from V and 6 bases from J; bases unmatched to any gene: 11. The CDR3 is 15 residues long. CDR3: CASSIYRDRVSEQYF. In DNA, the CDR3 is TGTGCCAGCAGTATATACAGGGACAGGGTATCCGAGCAGTACTTC.

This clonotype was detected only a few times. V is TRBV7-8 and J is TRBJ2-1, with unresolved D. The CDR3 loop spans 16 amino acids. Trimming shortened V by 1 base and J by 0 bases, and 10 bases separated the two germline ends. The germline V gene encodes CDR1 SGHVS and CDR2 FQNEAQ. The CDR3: CASSLGDWSSYNEQFF. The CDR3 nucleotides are TGTGCCAGCAGCTTAGGAGACTGGAGCTCCTACAATGAGCAGTTCTTC.

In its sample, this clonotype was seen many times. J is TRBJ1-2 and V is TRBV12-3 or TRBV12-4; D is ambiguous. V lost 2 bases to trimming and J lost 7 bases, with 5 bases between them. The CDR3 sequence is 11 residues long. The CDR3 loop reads CASSLTGGYTF. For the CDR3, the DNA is TGTGCCAGCAGTTTAACGGGTGGCTACACCTTC.

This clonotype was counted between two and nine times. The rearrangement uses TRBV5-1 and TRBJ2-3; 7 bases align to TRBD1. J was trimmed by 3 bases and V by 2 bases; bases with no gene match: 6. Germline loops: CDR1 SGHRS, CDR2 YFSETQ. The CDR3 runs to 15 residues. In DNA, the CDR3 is TGCGCCAGCAGCTTTAGGGGGCTTCGGACAGATACGCAGTATTTT. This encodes CASSFRGLRTDTQYF. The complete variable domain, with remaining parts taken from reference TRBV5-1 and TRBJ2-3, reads KAGVTQTPRYLIKTRGQQVTLSCSPISGHRSVSWYQQTPGQGLQFLFEYFSETQRNKGNFPGRFSGRQFSNSRSEMNVSTLELGDSALYLCASSFRGLRTDTQYFGPGTRLTVL.

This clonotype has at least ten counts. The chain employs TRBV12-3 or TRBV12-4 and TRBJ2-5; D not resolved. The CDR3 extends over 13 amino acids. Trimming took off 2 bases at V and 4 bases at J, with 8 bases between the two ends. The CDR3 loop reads CASSLNYGETQYF. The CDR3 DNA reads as TGTGCCAGCAGTTTAAACTACGGAGAGACCCAGTACTTC.

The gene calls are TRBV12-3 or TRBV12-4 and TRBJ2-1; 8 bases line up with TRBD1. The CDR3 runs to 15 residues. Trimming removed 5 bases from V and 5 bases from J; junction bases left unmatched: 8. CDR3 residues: CASSLLRDRHNEQFF. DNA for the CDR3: TGTGCCAGCAGTCTCCTCCGGGACAGGCACAATGAGCAGTTCTTC.

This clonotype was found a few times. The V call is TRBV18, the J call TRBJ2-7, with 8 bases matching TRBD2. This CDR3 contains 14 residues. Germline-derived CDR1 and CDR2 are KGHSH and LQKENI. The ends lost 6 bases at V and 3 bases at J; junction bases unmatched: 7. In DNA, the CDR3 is TGTGCCAGCTCTCGGGGGGGCCAGAACTACGAGCAGTACTTC. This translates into CASSRGGQNYEQYF.

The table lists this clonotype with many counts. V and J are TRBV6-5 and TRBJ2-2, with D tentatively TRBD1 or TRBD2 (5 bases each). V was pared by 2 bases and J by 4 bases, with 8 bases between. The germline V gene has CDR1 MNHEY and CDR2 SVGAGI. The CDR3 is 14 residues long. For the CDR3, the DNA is TGTGCCAGCAGTTACAATGGGGGCACCGGGGAGCTGTTTTTT. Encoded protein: CASSYNGGTGELFF.

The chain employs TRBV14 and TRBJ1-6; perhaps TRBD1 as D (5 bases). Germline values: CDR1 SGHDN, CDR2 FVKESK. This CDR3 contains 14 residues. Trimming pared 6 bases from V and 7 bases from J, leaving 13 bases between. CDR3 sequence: CASRVDSPNSPLHF. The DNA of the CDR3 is TGTGCCAGCAGAGTAGACAGTCCGAATTCACCCCTCCACTTT.

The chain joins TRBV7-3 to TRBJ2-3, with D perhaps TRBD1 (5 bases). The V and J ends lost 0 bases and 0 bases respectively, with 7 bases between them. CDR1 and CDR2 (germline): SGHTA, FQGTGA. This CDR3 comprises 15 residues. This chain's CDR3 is CASSLTGQSTDTQYF. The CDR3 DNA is TGTGCCAGCAGCTTAACGGGGCAGAGCACAGATACGCAGTATTTT.

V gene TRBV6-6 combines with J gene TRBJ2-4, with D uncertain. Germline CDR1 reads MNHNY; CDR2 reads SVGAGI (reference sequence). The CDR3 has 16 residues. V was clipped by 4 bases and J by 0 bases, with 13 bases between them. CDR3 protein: CASSFAADLAKNIQYF. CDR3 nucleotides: TGTGCCAGCAGTTTTGCGGCTGACTTAGCCAAAAACATTCAGTACTTC.

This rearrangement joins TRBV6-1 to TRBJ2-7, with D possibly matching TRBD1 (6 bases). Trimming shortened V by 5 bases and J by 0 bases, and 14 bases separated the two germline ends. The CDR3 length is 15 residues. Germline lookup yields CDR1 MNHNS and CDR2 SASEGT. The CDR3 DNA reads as TGTGCCAGCAGTCTAACAGGGCTTAGCTCCTACGAGCAGTACTTC. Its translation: CASSLTGLSSYEQYF.

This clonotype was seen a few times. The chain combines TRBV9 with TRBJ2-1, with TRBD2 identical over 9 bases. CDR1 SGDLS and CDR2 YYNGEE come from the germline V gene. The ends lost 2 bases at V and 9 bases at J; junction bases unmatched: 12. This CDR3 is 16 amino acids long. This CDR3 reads CASSVYLAGRGGEQFF. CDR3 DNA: TGTGCCAGCAGCGTCTACCTAGCGGGACGGGGAGGTGAGCAGTTCTTC.

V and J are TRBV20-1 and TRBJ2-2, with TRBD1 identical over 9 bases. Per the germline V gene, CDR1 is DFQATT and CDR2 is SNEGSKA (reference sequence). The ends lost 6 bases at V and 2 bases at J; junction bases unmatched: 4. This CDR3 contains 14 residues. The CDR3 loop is CSAKTGGNTGELFF. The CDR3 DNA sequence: TGCAGTGCCAAGACAGGGGGAAACACCGGGGAGCTGTTTTTT.

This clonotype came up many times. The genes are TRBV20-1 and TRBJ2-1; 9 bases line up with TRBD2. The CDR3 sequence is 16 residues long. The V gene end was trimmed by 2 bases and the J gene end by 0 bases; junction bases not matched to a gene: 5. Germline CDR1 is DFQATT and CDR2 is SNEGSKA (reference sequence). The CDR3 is CSARSIAGASYNEQFF. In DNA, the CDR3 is TGCAGTGCTAGATCAATAGCGGGGGCCTCCTACAATGAGCAGTTCTTC.

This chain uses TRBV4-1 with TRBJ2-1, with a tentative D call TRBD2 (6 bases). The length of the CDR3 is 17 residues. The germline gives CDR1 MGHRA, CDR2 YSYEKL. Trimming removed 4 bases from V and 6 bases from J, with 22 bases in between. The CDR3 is CASSPARGTQVGNEQFF. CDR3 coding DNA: TGCGCCAGCAGCCCCGCACGAGGGACTCAGGTGGGCAATGAGCAGTTCTTC.

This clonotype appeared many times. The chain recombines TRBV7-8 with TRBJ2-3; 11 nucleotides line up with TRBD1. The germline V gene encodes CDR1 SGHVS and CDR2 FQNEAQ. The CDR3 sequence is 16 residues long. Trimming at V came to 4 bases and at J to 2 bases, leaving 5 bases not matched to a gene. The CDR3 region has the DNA TGTGCCAGCAGCTCTTGGGACAGGGGGGACACAGATACGCAGTATTTT. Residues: CASSSWDRGDTDTQYF.

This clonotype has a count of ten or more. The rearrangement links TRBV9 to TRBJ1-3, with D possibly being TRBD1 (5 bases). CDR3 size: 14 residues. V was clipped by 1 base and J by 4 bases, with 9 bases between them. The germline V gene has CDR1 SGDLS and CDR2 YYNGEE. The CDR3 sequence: CASSVMTEGNTIYF. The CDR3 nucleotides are TGTGCCAGCAGCGTAATGACAGAGGGAAACACCATATATTTT.

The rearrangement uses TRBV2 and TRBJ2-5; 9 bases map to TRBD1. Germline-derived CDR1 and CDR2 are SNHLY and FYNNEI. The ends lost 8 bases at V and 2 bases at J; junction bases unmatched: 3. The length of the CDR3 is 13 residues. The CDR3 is CASGGQGQETQYF. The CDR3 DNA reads TGTGCCAGCGGAGGACAGGGGCAAGAGACCCAGTACTTC.

The CDR3 region has the DNA TGTGCCAGCAGTTTACAGGGAGTAACTGAAGCTTTCTTT. It specifies CASSLQGVTEAFF. The gene calls are TRBV12-3 or TRBV12-4 and TRBJ1-1; possible D gene TRBD1, 5 bases. The germline V and J ends were trimmed by 2 bases and 5 bases, with 9 bases remaining between them. The CDR3 consists of 13 residues.

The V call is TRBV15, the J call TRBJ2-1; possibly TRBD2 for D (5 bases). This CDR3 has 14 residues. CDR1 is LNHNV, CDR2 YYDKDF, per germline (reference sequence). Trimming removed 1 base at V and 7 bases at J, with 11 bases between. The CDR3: CATSRVRDRNEQFF. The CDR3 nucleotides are TGTGCCACCAGCAGAGTGAGGGATCGGAATGAGCAGTTCTTC.